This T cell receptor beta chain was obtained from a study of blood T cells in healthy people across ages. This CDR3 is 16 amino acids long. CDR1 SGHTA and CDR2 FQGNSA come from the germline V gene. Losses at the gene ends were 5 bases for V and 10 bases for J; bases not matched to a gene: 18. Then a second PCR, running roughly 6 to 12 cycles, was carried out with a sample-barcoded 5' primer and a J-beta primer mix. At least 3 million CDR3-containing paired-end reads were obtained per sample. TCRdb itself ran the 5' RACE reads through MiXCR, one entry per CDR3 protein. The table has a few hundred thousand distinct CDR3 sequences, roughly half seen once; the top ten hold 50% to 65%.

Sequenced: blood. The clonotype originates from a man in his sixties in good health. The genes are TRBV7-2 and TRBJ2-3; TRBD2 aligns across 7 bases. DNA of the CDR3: TGTGCCAGCAGCCCTCAACGGACTAGTCTCTTCGATGCGCAGTATTTT. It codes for CASSPQRTSLFDAQYF. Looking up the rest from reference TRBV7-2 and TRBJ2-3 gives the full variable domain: GAGVSQSPSNKVTEKGKDVELRCDPISGHTALYWYRQSLGQGLEFLIYFQGNSAPDKSGLPSDRFSAERTGGSVSTLTIQRTQQEDSAVYLCASSPQRTSLFDAQYFGPGTRLTVL.